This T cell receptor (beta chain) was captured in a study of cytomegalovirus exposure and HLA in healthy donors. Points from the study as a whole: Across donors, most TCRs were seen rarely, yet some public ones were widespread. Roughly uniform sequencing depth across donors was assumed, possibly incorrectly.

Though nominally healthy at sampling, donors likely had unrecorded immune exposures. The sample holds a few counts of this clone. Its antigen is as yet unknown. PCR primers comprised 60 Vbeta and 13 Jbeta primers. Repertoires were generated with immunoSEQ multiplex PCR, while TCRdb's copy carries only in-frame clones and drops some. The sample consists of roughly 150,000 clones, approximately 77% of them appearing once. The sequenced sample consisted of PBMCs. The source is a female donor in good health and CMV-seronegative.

The CDR3 protein is CASSPGSNTEAFF. The CDR3 bases are TGTGCCAGCAGCCCCGGGTCTAACACTGAAGCTTTCTTT. The rearrangement links TRBV28 to TRBJ1-1; D uncertain. Germline loops: CDR1 MDHEN, CDR2 SYDVKM. Trimming shortened V by 6 bases and J by 2 bases, and 10 bases separated the two germline ends. The CDR3 runs 13 residues. The full variable domain, with the rest looked up from reference TRBV28 and TRBJ1-1, is DVKVTQSSRYLVKRTGEKVFLECVQDMDHENMFWYRQDPGLGLRLIYFSYDVKMKEKGDIPEGYSVSREKKERFSLILESASTNQTSMYLCASSPGSNTEAFFGQGTRLTVV.